This T cell receptor beta chain is from a study of post-analysis software for immune sequencing data. Looking at the study overall: Several disease courses (relapsing-remitting, secondary progressive and progressive-relapsing) of multiple sclerosis were included.

Study-level points and caveats: The study found TRBV5-6, TRBV5-1 and TRBV20-1 among five or six TRBV segments more frequent in patients than controls. Relative to controls, patients with multiple sclerosis showed significantly lower normalized Chao1 diversity.

This clonotype occurred a few times. Its specificity is unknown. The CDR3 has 15 amino acids. Germline V gene sequence: CDR1 SGHRS, CDR2 YFSETQ. Trimming shortened V by 4 bases and J by 0 bases, and 11 bases separated the two germline ends. The TCR beta cDNA libraries carried unique molecular identifiers. In TCRdb, the PCR reads were re-called with MiXCR into one record per CDR3 protein. The data hold approximately 730,000 distinct CDR3 sequences, with just under 30% observed a single time. The sequence was obtained from a girl under 18 with multiple sclerosis. The sequencing sample was made of blood. The chain is built from TRBV5-1 and TRBJ2-1; D ambiguous. CDR3 loop: CASSLILASYNEQFF. In DNA, the CDR3 is TGCGCCAGCAGCCTTATTTTAGCCTCCTACAATGAGCAGTTCTTC. Combining the CDR3 with reference TRBV5-1 and TRBJ2-1 gives the whole variable domain KAGVTQTPRYLIKTRGQQVTLSCSPISGHRSVSWYQQTPGQGLQFLFEYFSETQRNKGNFPGRFSGRQFSNSRSEMNVSTLELGDSALYLCASSLILASYNEQFFGPGTRLTVL.